This T cell receptor beta chain was sequenced during a study of blood T cell repertoires in COVID-19. Study summary: Collection of acute and convalescent COVID-19 samples took place in the United States, Italy and Spain.

Per germline, CDR1 SGHTA and CDR2 FQGNSA. This CDR3 is 14 amino acids long. Trimming shortened V by 6 bases and J by 6 bases, and 14 bases separated the two germline ends. Per the study methods: Estimated nucleated cell counts came from reference gene primer amplification. Some clones are missing from TCRdb's copy, which holds only in-frame ones; the method was immunoSEQ multiplex PCR. V, J and clone size reflect that table, while D and trimming were determined from the DNA. Here the sample spans about 75,000 clones, roughly nine tenths being singletons. J is TRBJ2-2 and V is TRBV7-2, with a tentative D call TRBD2 (5 bases). This clonotype was sampled from a human donor in a cohort sampled during active COVID-19. Sequenced sample: peripheral blood. CDR3 DNA: TGTGCCAGCAGACTCACTAGTTCCCCCGGGGAGCTGTTTTTT. Translated, it gives CASRLTSSPGELFF.